What follows are 21 T cell receptor beta chains derived from one specimen sequenced in a study of T cell responses to AZD1222 COVID-19 vaccine. Here immunoSEQ multiplex PCR was the method, and the copy in TCRdb shows in-frame clones only, minus some. The data hold more than 110,000 clones, with roughly 90% observed a single time. The material sequenced was peripheral blood, taken on day 0 of AZD1222 vaccination. The receptor source for this set is an adult in good health.

This rearrangement joins TRBV28 to TRBJ1-4, with 7 positions matching TRBD1. V lost 1 base and J lost 6; bases outside the gene matches: 5. The length of the CDR3 is 15 residues. In germline, CDR1 is MDHEN, CDR2 SYDVKM. CDR3: CASSLSDRDDEKLFF. CDR3 in DNA: TGTGCCAGCAGTTTATCAGACAGGGATGATGAAAAACTGTTTTTT.

V is TRBV4-1 and J is TRBJ1-1; maybe TRBD1 (5 bases). CDR3 length: 14 residues. V was shortened by 0 bases and J by 4 bases, with 9 bases between the two germline ends. CDR1 and CDR2 from the germline V gene are MGHRA and YSYEKL. In DNA form, the CDR3 reads TGCGCCAGCAGCCAAGATGGGGGGGGCACTGAAGCTTTCTTT. Amino acid sequence: CASSQDGGGTEAFF.

Concerning this clone itself: The same CDR3 arises from other DNA sequences in this sample as well. The chain is built from TRBV9 and TRBJ1-2; D may be TRBD1 (6 bases). The CDR3 consists of 14 residues. V lost 0 bases and J lost 6, with 12 bases in between. CDR1 is SGDLS, CDR2 YYNGEE, per germline. CDR3 coding DNA: TGTGCCAGCAGCGTAGCCGCACAGGGAAATGGCTACACCTTC. Translating gives CASSVAAQGNGYTF.

This chain connects TRBV27 to TRBJ2-5; TRBD1 aligns across 9 bases. Germline V gene lookup returns CDR1 MNHEY and CDR2 SMNVEV (reference sequence). The CDR3 has 15 amino acids. V shed 5 bases and J 4 bases; nucleotides not matched to a gene: 8. Written as DNA, the CDR3 is TGTGCCAGCAGTCCAATATTGGACAGGGGAGAGACCCAGTACTTC. It translates to CASSPILDRGETQYF.

The rearrangement joins TRBV15 to TRBJ1-2; 8 bases agree with TRBD1. The CDR3 consists of 12 residues. Looked up from germline, CDR1 is LNHNV and CDR2 is YYDKDF (reference sequence). V trimming: 8 bases; J trimming: 6 bases; junction bases outside the gene matches: 5. CDR3 amino acids: CATLDRADGYTF. In nucleotides, the CDR3 is TGTGCCACCCTGGACAGGGCGGATGGCTACACCTTC.

This clone was detected only a few times. This rearrangement joins TRBV6-2 or TRBV6-3 to TRBJ1-1, with 8 bases fitting TRBD1. V lost 5 bases, J lost 11 bases, and 4 bases stayed unmatched. CDR3 size: 11 residues. Germline lookup yields CDR1 MNHEY and CDR2 SVGEGT. CDR3 protein: CASSTGGSAFF. The CDR3 DNA is TGTGCCAGCAGTACAGGGGGGTCTGCTTTCTTT.

V is TRBV12-3 or TRBV12-4 and J is TRBJ1-1; D not resolved. V lost 3 bases to trimming and J lost 1 base, with 6 bases between them. This CDR3 is 13 amino acids long. The CDR3 protein is CASSLGRNTEAFF. CDR3 bases: TGTGCCAGCAGTTTGGGCAGGAACACTGAAGCTTTCTTT.

This clone was seen just once. The chain combines TRBV6-5 with TRBJ2-7; no reliable D call. Germline V gene data show CDR1 as MNHEY and CDR2 as SVGAGI. The CDR3 contains 14 residues. V gave up 6 bases and J gave up 2 bases, with 14 bases separating them. The CDR3 loop reads CASSLGSFTYEQYF. CDR3 sequence (DNA): TGTGCCAGCAGCCTGGGCAGCTTTACCTACGAGCAGTACTTC.

CDR3 loop: CASSPTGTGNTIYF. The CDR3 DNA reads TGTGCCAGTTCACCTACAGGGACTGGAAACACCATATATTTT. V and J are TRBV19 and TRBJ1-3, with D perhaps matching TRBD1 (6 bases). The CDR3 sequence is 14 residues long. V lost 8 bases and J 2 bases, leaving 13 bases between the germline ends. Germline assignment: CDR1 LNHDA and CDR2 SQIVND (reference sequence).

V usage is TRBV11-2 and J usage is TRBJ1-1; no definite D call. Trimming removed 4 bases from V and 5 bases from J, with 8 bases in between. Germline loops: CDR1 SGHAT, CDR2 FQNNGV. The CDR3 length is 12 residues. CDR3 amino acids: CASSSLPTEAFF. The CDR3 DNA reads TGTGCCAGCAGCTCCCTGCCGACTGAAGCTTTCTTT.

In this sample, this clone turned up once. The chain is built from TRBV19 and TRBJ1-4; 11 bases are shared with TRBD1. The CDR3 sequence is 18 residues long. In germline, CDR1 is LNHDA, CDR2 SQIVND (reference sequence). J was trimmed by 1 base and V by 8 bases; bases with no gene match: 12. The CDR3 region has the DNA TGTGCCAGTCAACCCGGACAGGGGGCAGAAGGAACTAATGAAAAACTGTTTTTT. As protein: CASQPGQGAEGTNEKLFF.

V usage is TRBV5-5 and J usage is TRBJ2-1; 10 bases agree with TRBD2. Trimming took 1 base from V and 6 from J; bases not matched to a gene: 7. The CDR3 is 16 amino acids. Germline CDR1 reads SGHKS; CDR2 reads YYEKEE (reference sequence). The CDR3 region has the DNA TGTGCCAGCAGCTTGAAAGCGGGAGGGCTAGCCAATGAGCAGTTCTTC. Translating gives CASSLKAGGLANEQFF.

The chain couples TRBV14 to TRBJ2-5; a weak D match, TRBD1 (6 bases). Germline CDR1 SGHDN, CDR2 FVKESK. This CDR3 region has 15 residues. The V end was cut by 2 bases, the J end by 5 bases, with 15 bases between. DNA for the CDR3: TGTGCCAGCAGCCAATACAGGGAAACAATGGAGACCCAGTACTTC. Amino acid sequence: CASSQYRETMETQYF.

V is TRBV5-6 and J is TRBJ1-5, with no clear D. This CDR3 comprises 16 residues. V lost 4 bases and J lost 5, with 19 bases in between. Germline lookup yields CDR1 SGHDT and CDR2 YYEEEE. This CDR3 is CASSTKDGYLDQPQHF. The CDR3 DNA is TGTGCCAGCAGCACTAAAGACGGCTATTTGGATCAGCCCCAGCATTTT.

The chain uses TRBV7-8 and TRBJ1-5, with D unclear. The V end was cut by 5 bases, the J end by 7 bases, with 9 bases between. Germline CDR1 SGHVS, CDR2 FQNEAQ. The CDR3 has 12 amino acids. The CDR3 region has the DNA TGTGCCAGCAGCCCACACGGGCAGCCCCAGCATTTT. It is translated as CASSPHGQPQHF.

V and J are TRBV5-6 and TRBJ2-2, with a tentative D call TRBD1 (6 bases). V lost 5 bases to trimming and J lost 1 base, with 21 bases between them. This CDR3 has 18 residues. The V gene's germline CDR1 is SGHDT and CDR2 YYEEEE. CDR3: CASSSRWGQGQNTGELFF. The DNA for the CDR3 is TGTGCCAGCAGTTCCAGGTGGGGGCAGGGGCAGAACACCGGGGAGCTGTTTTTT. The entire variable domain, with the rest obtained from reference TRBV5-6 and TRBJ2-2, is as follows: DAGVTQSPTHLIKTRGQQVTLRCSPKSGHDTVSWYQQALGQGPQFIFQYYEEEERQRGNFPDRFSGHQFPNYSSELNVNALLLGDSALYLCASSSRWGQGQNTGELFFGEGSRLTVL.

V and J are TRBV27 and TRBJ2-1; 8 nucleotides match TRBD1. The CDR3 sequence is 15 residues long. V shed 6 bases and J 10 bases; nucleotides not matched to a gene: 14. Germline CDR1 reads MNHEY; CDR2 reads SMNVEV (reference sequence). The DNA of the CDR3 is TGTGCCAGCAGCTACCGACAGGGGCGTATCCGGGAGCAGTTCTTC. Translated, it gives CASSYRQGRIREQFF.

This sequence joins TRBV4-1 and TRBJ1-2; 7 positions match TRBD1. The germline gives CDR1 MGHRA, CDR2 YSYEKL. J was trimmed by 7 bases and V by 0 bases; bases with no gene match: 8. CDR3 size: 15 residues. The CDR3 region is CASSQDLNRGSGYTF. The CDR3 nucleotides are TGCGCCAGCAGCCAAGATCTAAACAGGGGAAGTGGCTACACCTTC.

The V gene is TRBV28, the J gene TRBJ2-2; TRBD1 matches at 9 bases. This CDR3 has 16 amino acids. V lost 5 bases and J lost 3; bases outside the gene matches: 7. Germline assignment: CDR1 MDHEN and CDR2 SYDVKM. CDR3 in DNA: TGTGCCAGCAGTCGATCGGACAGGGGCGACACCGGGGAGCTGTTTTTT. It encodes CASSRSDRGDTGELFF.

The gene calls are TRBV27 and TRBJ2-2, with TRBD2 matching over 9 bases. Looked up from germline, CDR1 is MNHEY and CDR2 is SMNVEV (reference sequence). Germline trimming cut 5 bases from V and 5 bases from J; bases unmatched to any gene: 9. The CDR3 extends over 16 amino acids. The CDR3 spells CASSQISGSRTGELFF. The DNA for the CDR3 is TGTGCCAGCAGTCAAATTAGCGGGAGCCGGACCGGGGAGCTGTTTTTT.

This clone was recorded once. The J gene is TRBJ1-2, the V gene TRBV6-6; D unresolved. The CDR3 spans 13 residues. The V gene lost 2 bases and the J gene lost 6 bases, with 10 bases spanning the gap. Germline-derived CDR1 and CDR2 are MNHNY and SVGAGI (reference sequence). CDR3 coding DNA: TGTGCCAGCAGTTACGTGACTCCGAATGGCTACACCTTC. It codes for CASSYVTPNGYTF.